Below are 32 T cell receptor beta chains sequenced from a single sample in a study of monozygotic twins with inflammatory bowel disease. Reanalyzing the 5' RACE reads, TCRdb keeps one entry per CDR3 protein, without DNA. The listing contains some 150,000 distinct CDR3 sequences. The sequenced sample consisted of blood. The receptor set was obtained from a human donor with ulcerative colitis or Crohn's disease, or a healthy co-twin of an affected twin (not recorded which).

The genes are TRBV18 and TRBJ2-1; no DNA is available, so the TRBD2 call from TCRdb remains unchecked. Germline assignment: CDR1 KGHSH and CDR2 LQKENI. The CDR3 loop spans 17 amino acids. The CDR3 spells CASSPLLGLSSYNEQFF.

This rearrangement joins TRBV5-5 to TRBJ1-1. Per germline, CDR1 SGHKS and CDR2 YYEKEE (reference sequence). The CDR3 covers 13 residues. CDR3 sequence: CASSFEGTPEAFF. Looking up the rest from reference TRBV5-5 and TRBJ1-1 gives the full variable domain: DAGVTQSPTHLIKTRGQQVTLRCSPISGHKSVSWYQQVLGQGPQFIFQYYEKEERGRGNFPDRFSARQFPNYSSELNVNALLLGDSALYLCASSFEGTPEAFFGQGTRLTVV.

V and J are TRBV7-6 and TRBJ2-3. The CDR3 runs 12 residues. Germline V gene sequence: CDR1 SGHVS, CDR2 FNYEAQ. The CDR3 region is CASSSGADTQYF.

This chain uses TRBV4-1 with TRBJ1-5. Per the germline V gene, CDR1 is MGHRA and CDR2 is YSYEKL. CDR3 size: 15 residues. The chain's CDR3 is CASSQGLSSNQPQHF.

The chain has TRBV13 and TRBJ1-1; TCRdb names TRBD1, which stays unverified in the absence of DNA. This CDR3 has 13 amino acids. Germline V lookup: CDR1 PRHDT, CDR2 FYEKMQ (reference sequence). CDR3 sequence: CASRTRGTTEAFF.

The chain is built from TRBV5-1 and TRBJ2-3. This CDR3 is built from 14 residues. Germline V gene sequence: CDR1 SGHRS, CDR2 YFSETQ. CDR3 in amino acids: CASSKPSSTDTQYF.

The chain couples TRBV7-2 to TRBJ2-1. This CDR3 comprises 15 residues. Germline values: CDR1 SGHTA, CDR2 FQGNSA. The CDR3 spells CASSSTLSSYNEQCF.

The rearrangement uses TRBV5-1 and TRBJ2-2; TCRdb names TRBD1, which stays unverified in the absence of DNA. This CDR3 spans 15 amino acids. Germline-derived CDR1 and CDR2 are SGHRS and YFSETQ. Here the CDR3 reads CASSLDGGSTGELFF.

V usage is TRBV7-2 and J usage is TRBJ2-2. The germline V gene has CDR1 SGHTA and CDR2 FQGNSA. The CDR3 runs to 15 residues. The CDR3 loop is CASSLEGPPTGELFF.

The chain combines TRBV7-7 with TRBJ2-3; TCRdb picks TRBD1, but there is no DNA to check that call. The CDR3 is 15 amino acids. In germline, CDR1 is SSHAT, CDR2 FNYEAQ (reference sequence). Here the CDR3 reads CASSFSGGSTDTQYF. Full variable domain (missing parts from reference TRBV7-7 and TRBJ2-3): GAGVSQSPRYKVTKRGQDVTLRCDPISSHATLYWYQQALGQGPEFLTYFNYEAQPDKSGLPSDRFSAERPEGSISTLTIQRTEQRDSAMYRCASSFSGGSTDTQYFGPGTRLTVL.

The V and J genes are TRBV20-1 and TRBJ2-3; TCRdb picks TRBD2, but there is no DNA to check that call. The CDR3 runs 17 residues. Germline CDR1 and CDR2: DFQATT and SNEGSKA (reference sequence). CDR3 sequence reads: CSALGTSGRASTDTQYF.

The genes are TRBV24-1 and TRBJ2-1. The CDR3 loop spans 12 amino acids. CDR1 and CDR2 from the germline V gene are KGHDR and SFDVKD. The chain's CDR3 is CATSDLNYEQFF.

V usage is TRBV11-2 and J usage is TRBJ1-4. Germline V gene lookup returns CDR1 SGHAT and CDR2 FQNNGV. This CDR3 is 16 amino acids long. CDR3 protein: CASSLDPAATNEKLFF.

This sequence joins TRBV5-1 and TRBJ2-3. The CDR3 runs to 14 residues. Germline-derived CDR1 and CDR2 are SGHRS and YFSETQ. The CDR3 protein is CASSLEGAADTQYF.

This chain's CDR3 is CASSFHPRQVSQETQYF. The chain has TRBV28 and TRBJ2-5; TCRdb selects TRBD1, and the lack of DNA leaves this call unchecked. The CDR3 totals 17 residues. Germline V CDR1 and CDR2: MDHEN, SYDVKM.

The rearrangement links TRBV12-3 or TRBV12-4 to TRBJ1-1; without DNA, the TCRdb call of TRBD1 cannot be checked. The CDR3 spans 15 residues. The CDR3 is CASTPRQGRNTEAFF.

The chain is built from TRBV15 and TRBJ2-7; TCRdb's D call of TRBD1 is untestable without DNA. Germline lookup yields CDR1 LNHNV and CDR2 YYDKDF (reference sequence). The CDR3 sequence is 19 residues long. The CDR3 sequence: CATSRDLLGGTGGSHEQYF.

V and J are TRBV5-1 and TRBJ2-7. From germline, CDR1 is SGHRS and CDR2 YFSETQ. The CDR3 consists of 13 residues. CDR3 region: CASSNDWPNEQYF.

The J gene is TRBJ1-1, the V gene TRBV6-5; TCRdb outputs TRBD1, but without DNA this stays unchecked. Germline CDR1 MNHEY, CDR2 SVGAGI. The length of the CDR3 is 14 residues. The CDR3 sequence is CASSNGRENTEAFF.

The CDR3: CASSLVGPSSGSHNEQFF. The J gene is TRBJ2-1, the V gene TRBV11-1; TCRdb picks TRBD2, but there is no DNA to check that call. The CDR3 is 18 residues long. Germline V gene lookup returns CDR1 SGHAT and CDR2 FQDESV (reference sequence).

This chain uses TRBV29-1 with TRBJ2-1; the D call from TCRdb, TRBD2, cannot be confirmed without DNA. The CDR3 runs 18 residues. The V gene's germline CDR1 is SQVTM and CDR2 ANQGSEA. The CDR3 sequence is CSVEGLAGAGARYNEQFF.

The V call is TRBV21-1, the J call TRBJ1-4. TRBV21-1 is termed a pseudogene. The CDR3 totals 15 residues. The CDR3: CASSKEHRINEKLFF.

The chain joins TRBV12-3 or TRBV12-4 to TRBJ1-2. The CDR3 runs to 15 residues. The CDR3 loop is CASSFGRGSGTSYTF.

The V call is TRBV24-1, the J call TRBJ2-5. The CDR3 totals 15 residues. Germline CDR1 is KGHDR and CDR2 is SFDVKD. This CDR3 reads CATSDPQRFGETQYF.

The gene calls are TRBV6-2 or TRBV6-3 and TRBJ2-5. Germline V gene sequence: CDR1 MNHEY, CDR2 SVGEGT. The CDR3 contains 13 residues. The chain's CDR3 is CASSYVVVETQYF.

The chain couples TRBV20-1 to TRBJ2-1; the D call from TCRdb, TRBD2, cannot be confirmed without DNA. The CDR3 has 15 amino acids. Germline V gene data show CDR1 as DFQATT and CDR2 as SNEGSKA (reference sequence). Here the CDR3 reads CSAPTSGNPYNEQFF.

The chain uses TRBV3-1 and TRBJ1-1; without DNA, the TCRdb call of TRBD1 cannot be checked. CDR3 size: 13 residues. Germline V gives CDR1 LGHDT, CDR2 YNNKEL (reference sequence). This CDR3 is CASSQQGPTEAFF.

The V call is TRBV29-1, the J call TRBJ2-1; TCRdb returns TRBD2, unconfirmable since there is no DNA. Germline loops: CDR1 SQVTM, CDR2 ANQGSEA. The CDR3 consists of 12 residues. The CDR3: CSTEGIYNEQFF.

J is TRBJ2-3 and V is TRBV29-1; TCRdb's D gene call, TRBD2, goes unchecked for lack of DNA. Per the germline V gene, CDR1 is SQVTM and CDR2 is ANQGSEA. The length of the CDR3 is 16 residues. CDR3 loop: CSVEGTSGRRTDTQYF.

The chain carries TRBV20-1 and TRBJ2-7; TCRdb designates TRBD2, a call that cannot be tested without DNA. CDR3 length: 14 amino acids. Per the germline V gene, CDR1 is DFQATT and CDR2 is SNEGSKA (reference sequence). This chain's CDR3 is CSARQWRGNGEQYF.

The chain employs TRBV7-1 and TRBJ2-6; TCRdb's D call of TRBD2 is untestable without DNA. TRBV7-1 is known as an ORF, though its function is uncertain. CDR3 size: 22 residues. CDR3: CASSSYRVAGGREFRRANVLTF.

The rearrangement links TRBV29-1 to TRBJ2-6. Germline CDR1 reads SQVTM; CDR2 reads ANQGSEA. The CDR3 length is 12 residues. CDR3 sequence: CSADSGANVLTF.